The next 27 T cell receptor beta chains were all read from a single sample in a study of blood T cells in healthy people across ages. A second PCR of about 6 to 11 cycles used a sample-barcoded 5' primer and a J-beta primer mix. Using its own MiXCR run on the 5' RACE reads, TCRdb lists one record per CDR3 protein. This table has 1.6 million or so distinct CDR3 sequences, approximately 32% appearing once. Sample: blood. The receptors derive from a woman in her twenties or thirties in good health.

This clonotype came up many times. The chain employs TRBV7-3 and TRBJ2-7, with D perhaps assigned TRBD1 or TRBD2 (5 bases each). This CDR3 spans 14 amino acids. Trimming cost V 5 bases and J 0 bases, with 11 bases left between them. Germline assignment: CDR1 SGHTA and CDR2 FQGTGA. CDR3 coding DNA: TGTGCCAGCAGCCCGGGACGGACCTCCTACGAGCAGTACTTC. Its translation is CASSPGRTSYEQYF.

This rearrangement joins TRBV28 to TRBJ2-5; the D gene is possibly TRBD1 (5 bases). The germline V gene encodes CDR1 MDHEN and CDR2 SYDVKM. There are 14 residues in the CDR3. V lost 1 base, J lost 3 bases, and 9 bases lay in between. CDR3 sequence: CASSLLVREETQYF. For the CDR3, the DNA is TGTGCCAGCAGTTTATTGGTCAGGGAAGAGACCCAGTACTTC.

In this sample, this clonotype turned up a few times. The V gene is TRBV20-1, the J gene TRBJ2-7; no clear D gene. The germline V gene has CDR1 DFQATT and CDR2 SNEGSKA (reference sequence). This CDR3 has 14 amino acids. V was trimmed by 6 bases and J by 3 bases, leaving 18 bases between them. The CDR3 coding sequence is TGCAGTGCACGTGAGAGAGACACGCTCTACGAGCAGTACTTC. Residues: CSARERDTLYEQYF.

The chain has TRBV6-5 and TRBJ2-3; TRBD2 matches at 9 bases. With 2 bases clipped from V and 9 bases from J, the junction kept 12 bases outside the gene matches. The CDR3 has 16 residues. CDR1 is MNHEY, CDR2 SVGAGI, per germline. Written as DNA, the CDR3 is TGTGCCAGCAGTTACCTTGCGGGAGGGATTAGGGACACGCAGTATTTT. It is translated as CASSYLAGGIRDTQYF.

J is TRBJ2-1 and V is TRBV7-2; no firm D call. Trimming left V 2 bases short and J 7 bases short, with 9 bases between. Per the germline V gene, CDR1 is SGHTA and CDR2 is FQGNSA. The CDR3 runs to 13 residues. The CDR3 nucleotides read TGTGCCAGCAGCTTACCCCAGTTAAATGAGCAGTTCTTC. Protein sequence: CASSLPQLNEQFF.

The sample holds a few counts of this clonotype. Possible read error: a much larger clone is one base away. The chain couples TRBV29-1 to TRBJ2-5, with 10 positions matching TRBD2. Trimming cost V 6 bases and J 13 bases; bases outside gene matches: 17. The CDR3 is 14 amino acids. Germline V CDR1 and CDR2: SQVTM, ANQGSEA. CDR3 in amino acids: CSVSSSGRSYERYF. The CDR3 DNA sequence: TGCAGCGTGTCCTCTAGCGGGAGATCCTACGAGCGGTACTTC.

J is TRBJ2-3 and V is TRBV4-1; unclear D gene. The CDR3 is 14 amino acids. The V gene lost 3 bases and the J gene lost 2 bases, with 9 bases spanning the gap. Per the germline V gene, CDR1 is MGHRA and CDR2 is YSYEKL. The CDR3 region has the DNA TGCGCCAGCAGCCACCGAGAGATCACAGATACGCAGTATTTT. Amino acid sequence: CASSHREITDTQYF.

The rearrangement links TRBV5-1 to TRBJ1-2; a possible D gene is TRBD1 (6 bases). Germline V gene data show CDR1 as SGHRS and CDR2 as YFSETQ. The CDR3 loop spans 13 amino acids. V was clipped by 4 bases and J by 4 bases, with 11 bases between them. In DNA, the CDR3 is TGCGCCAGCAGCCCGGAGGGGGTCTATGGCTACACCTTC. It is translated as CASSPEGVYGYTF.

The V and J genes are TRBV7-9 and TRBJ1-1; 7 positions agree with TRBD1. V gave up 5 bases and J gave up 4 bases; unmatched junction bases: 19. In germline, CDR1 is SEHNR, CDR2 FQNEAQ (reference sequence). CDR3 length: 18 amino acids. The CDR3 loop is CASSPQGDRGGGGTEAFF. The CDR3 DNA is TGTGCCAGCAGCCCCCAGGGGGACCGAGGGGGCGGGGGCACTGAAGCTTTCTTT. Supplemented by reference TRBV7-9 and TRBJ1-1, the full variable domain reads DTGVSQNPRHKITKRGQNVTFRCDPISEHNRLYWYRQTLGQGPEFLTYFQNEAQLEKSRLLSDRFSAERPKGSFSTLEIQRTEQGDSAMYLCASSPQGDRGGGGTEAFFGQGTRLTVV.

The chain is built from TRBV7-9 and TRBJ2-1, with 9 bases that match TRBD2. J lost 2 bases, V lost 1 base, and 3 bases had no gene match. The CDR3 spans 16 residues. Germline V gene sequence: CDR1 SEHNR, CDR2 FQNEAQ (reference sequence). CDR3 in DNA: TGTGCCAGCAGCTTAGAAGCGGGAGGACCCTACAATGAGCAGTTCTTC. Amino acid sequence: CASSLEAGGPYNEQFF.

V and J are TRBV6-2 or TRBV6-3 and TRBJ1-1; D remains ambiguous. Germline V CDR1 and CDR2: MNHEY, SVGEGT. The CDR3 runs 13 residues. Trimming took off 8 bases at V and 1 base at J, with 11 bases between the two ends. The CDR3 DNA reads TGTGCCAGCGATAGGGCTTCGAACACTGAAGCTTTCTTT. Translating it yields CASDRASNTEAFF.

The table lists this clonotype with a few counts. The chain has TRBV12-3 or TRBV12-4 and TRBJ1-2, with 8 bases lining up with TRBD1. With V trimmed by 4 bases and J by 1 base, 8 bases remained unmatched. This CDR3 spans 16 amino acids. The CDR3 DNA reads as TGTGCCAGCAGTTCGGTCGGGACAGGCTTTAACTATGGCTACACCTTC. Its protein product is CASSSVGTGFNYGYTF.

In its sample, this clonotype was seen many times. This chain joins TRBV29-1 and TRBJ2-7; TRBD2 might be the D (5 bases). From germline, CDR1 is SQVTM and CDR2 ANQGSEA. The CDR3 sequence is 16 residues long. V dropped 0 bases and J dropped 6 bases, with 21 bases sitting between them. CDR3 protein: CSVEDMGVGYTPEQYF. The CDR3 DNA reads as TGCAGCGTTGAAGATATGGGAGTGGGCTATACCCCCGAGCAGTACTTC.

The V call is TRBV12-3 or TRBV12-4, the J call TRBJ1-2, with D tentatively TRBD1 (6 bases). CDR3 size: 14 residues. V was cut by 8 bases and J by 8 bases, with 21 bases left in between. CDR3: CASGSPGAYEGYTF. The CDR3 nucleotides are TGTGCCAGCGGGTCCCCGGGGGCCTATGAGGGCTACACCTTC.

The CDR3 DNA reads TGTGCCAGCAGCGATAGGCTATTTAGCAATCAGCCCCAGCATTTT. Translation gives CASSDRLFSNQPQHF. The V gene is TRBV27, the J gene TRBJ1-5; D unresolved. The CDR3 extends over 15 amino acids. Trimming cost V 6 bases and J 0 bases, with 12 bases left between them. Germline V gene data show CDR1 as MNHEY and CDR2 as SMNVEV (reference sequence).

This clonotype was detected a few times. The chain uses TRBV5-1 and TRBJ1-6; D call uncertain. The CDR3 totals 15 residues. The ends were cut back, 4 bases at V and 7 bases at J, with 15 bases in the middle. Per the germline V gene, CDR1 is SGHRS and CDR2 is YFSETQ. CDR3 residues: CASSPEVGWNSPLHF. The DNA for the CDR3 is TGCGCCAGCAGCCCCGAAGTCGGCTGGAATTCACCCCTCCACTTT.

The genes are TRBV2 and TRBJ1-1, with D possibly being TRBD1 (5 bases). Germline V gene sequence: CDR1 SNHLY, CDR2 FYNNEI. The CDR3 covers 15 residues. V lost 3 bases and J lost 5, with 16 bases in between. The CDR3 protein is CASSEQGKRETEAFF. As DNA, the CDR3 is TGTGCCAGCAGTGAGCAGGGTAAGAGGGAAACTGAAGCTTTCTTT.

The V gene is TRBV5-1, the J gene TRBJ2-1; either TRBD1 or TRBD2 may supply D (6 bases each). Trimming removed 4 bases at V and 2 bases at J, with 19 bases between. The CDR3 runs to 17 residues. Looked up from germline, CDR1 is SGHRS and CDR2 is YFSETQ. CDR3 bases: TGCGCCAGCAGCGGGGGGCTACCCCCGGGGCCCTACAATGAGCAGTTCTTC. Its protein product is CASSGGLPPGPYNEQFF.

The chain combines TRBV20-1 with TRBJ2-1, with D unclear. The CDR3 loop spans 11 amino acids. Germline V lookup: CDR1 DFQATT, CDR2 SNEGSKA (reference sequence). The ends were cut back, 4 bases at V and 8 bases at J, with 9 bases in the middle. This CDR3 is CSAKLLDEQFF. CDR3 coding DNA: TGCAGTGCTAAGCTTCTCGATGAGCAGTTCTTC.

Concerning this clonotype itself: A junction boundary mismatches the germline segment, possibly from a read error. The J gene is TRBJ1-2, the V gene TRBV7-3; D might be TRBD1 (5 bases). The germline V gene encodes CDR1 SGHTA and CDR2 FQGTGA. The CDR3 runs 15 residues. The CDR3 reads CASSLFAGMDYGCTF. The CDR3 DNA sequence: TGTGCCAGCAGCTTATTTGCAGGGATGGACTATGGCTGCACCTTC.

This clonotype was seen many times. The chain joins TRBV4-1 to TRBJ2-7; TRBD1 agrees at 8 bases. The CDR3 totals 16 residues. CDR1 is MGHRA and CDR2 is YSYEKL in the germline V gene. V trimming: 0 bases; J trimming: 2 bases; junction bases outside the gene matches: 6. The CDR3 region has the DNA TGCGCCAGCAGCCAAGATGGGGCAGGGGGCACCTACGAGCAGTACTTC. It is translated as CASSQDGAGGTYEQYF.

V gene TRBV28 combines with J gene TRBJ1-1, with 10 bases matching TRBD1. Germline values: CDR1 MDHEN, CDR2 SYDVKM. This CDR3 spans 15 amino acids. V dropped 8 bases and J dropped 9; count of bases not matched to a gene: 15. CDR3 region: CASQTNNRDRGKAFF. The CDR3 DNA reads as TGTGCCAGCCAAACCAATAACCGGGACAGGGGAAAAGCTTTCTTT.

V usage is TRBV12-3 or TRBV12-4 and J usage is TRBJ2-5; 7 bases line up with TRBD1. V was pared by 4 bases and J by 5 bases, with 7 bases of the junction left unmatched. The CDR3 sequence is 14 residues long. CDR3: CASSYQGGGETQYF. The DNA for the CDR3 is TGTGCCAGCAGTTATCAAGGGGGCGGTGAGACCCAGTACTTC.

The chain combines TRBV28 with TRBJ2-3, with a possible D match to TRBD1 (6 bases). Per the germline V gene, CDR1 is MDHEN and CDR2 is SYDVKM. Trimming took off 8 bases at V and 8 bases at J, with 17 bases between the two ends. There are 13 residues in the CDR3. This CDR3 reads CASLNRVLGTQYF. The CDR3, as DNA: TGTGCCAGCCTGAACAGGGTCTTGGGTACGCAGTATTTT.

This chain links TRBV20-1 with TRBJ2-3; D unclear. The CDR3 has 13 residues. Germline CDR1 and CDR2: DFQATT and SNEGSKA (reference sequence). The V end lost 6 bases, the J end lost 4 bases, and 14 bases lay between the germline ends. CDR3 amino acids: CSARFPGADTQYF. The CDR3 DNA sequence: TGCAGTGCAAGATTTCCTGGCGCAGATACGCAGTATTTT.

Note on this clonotype: This could be a read error, since a much larger clone is one nucleotide away. The chain recombines TRBV5-1 with TRBJ2-7, with 11 bases matching TRBD2. CDR3 length: 16 amino acids. The J segment lost 5 bases and the V segment lost 0 bases, leaving 7 bases of the junction unmatched. The germline V gene encodes CDR1 SGHRS and CDR2 YFSETQ. CDR3 region: CASSLAPLAGGHEQYF. In nucleotides, the CDR3 is TGCGCCAGCAGCTTGGCCCCTCTAGCGGGGGGCCACGAGCAGTACTTC.

The chain recombines TRBV9 with TRBJ2-3, with TRBD1 identical over 8 bases. From germline, CDR1 is SGDLS and CDR2 YYNGEE. The CDR3 extends over 15 amino acids. V gave up 4 bases and J gave up 2 bases; unmatched junction bases: 6. The CDR3 nucleotides read TGTGCCAGCAGCTTTCACAGGGGGACCACAGATACGCAGTATTTT. Residues: CASSFHRGTTDTQYF.